This T cell receptor (beta chain) was sequenced for a study of T cells in Graves' hyperthyroidism and ophthalmopathy. Study observations and caveats: Ophthalmopathy, which appeared later, was predicted by the model a median about 6.8 months before onset.

This clonotype was seen repeatedly, ten times or more. Its antigen is not identified. RNA transcripts yielded amplified TCR beta CDR3 regions. HTBI primers were employed in a first-round RT-PCR of the TCR CDR3. One entry per CDR3 protein results from TCRdb running MiXCR on the multiplex PCR reads. This table has about 360,000 distinct CDR3 sequences, 19% appearing once. The TCR was taken from a woman younger than 30 with Graves' hyperthyroidism. The sample was blood.

The DNA for the CDR3 is TGTGCCAGCAGTTTGACTAGCGGGGAACCCTACGAGCAGTACTTC. Translation: CASSLTSGEPYEQYF. The chain couples TRBV6-5 to TRBJ2-7; 11 nucleotides align to TRBD2. V was pared by 4 bases and J by 2 bases, with 4 bases of the junction left unmatched. CDR3 size: 15 residues. The V gene's germline CDR1 is MNHEY and CDR2 SVGAGI.